A selection of T cell receptor beta chains follows, all from one sample in a study of blood T cell repertoires in COVID-19. Clones were sequenced by immunoSEQ multiplex PCR, and TCRdb holds only the in-frame ones, with some missing. The repertoire consists of about 120,000 clones, with roughly 80% occurring once and the leading ten covering under 2.5%. The source material was peripheral blood. These receptors all come from a young man with acute or convalescent COVID-19. Both conserved end residues are part of each CDR3. Fields, in order: V gene, D gene, clone size, J gene, CDR3 DNA, CDR3 protein. A D gene is named only where the DNA matches it firmly. Not all rows give a size; the values are once, few, many and, for expanded clones, a class.

v_call: TRBV4-1
d_call: TRBD1
clone_size: .
j_call: TRBJ1-1
cdr3_nt: TGCGCCAGCAGCAGAACGACAGGGGAGAACACTGAAGCTTTCTTT
cdr3_aa: CASSRTTGENTEAFF

v_call: TRBV10-1
d_call: .
clone_size: .
j_call: TRBJ1-5
cdr3_nt: TGCGCCAGCAGGGCGGGGCGGTACTTGGAGGGGCCCCAGCATTTT
cdr3_aa: CASRAGRYLEGPQHF

v_call: TRBV5-1
d_call: .
clone_size: .
j_call: TRBJ1-4
cdr3_nt: TGCGCCAGCAGCTTTCGGACTGCAACTAATGAAAAACTGTTTTTT
cdr3_aa: CASSFRTATNEKLFF

v_call: TRBV2
d_call: TRBD1
clone_size: few
j_call: TRBJ1-4
cdr3_nt: TGTGCCAGCAGTGATTTAGACAGGGGGGGTGAAAAACTGTTTTTT
cdr3_aa: CASSDLDRGGEKLFF

v_call: TRBV5-5
d_call: TRBD2
clone_size: .
j_call: TRBJ2-1
cdr3_nt: TGTGCCAGCAGCTTGAGTATAGCGGGGGGGCCTATGGATGAGCAGTTCTTC
cdr3_aa: CASSLSIAGGPMDEQFF

v_call: TRBV7-9
d_call: .
clone_size: .
j_call: TRBJ1-2
cdr3_nt: TGTGCCAGCAGCTTAGGGGGCAATAACTATGGCTACACCTTC
cdr3_aa: CASSLGGNNYGYTF

v_call: TRBV24-1
d_call: TRBD1
clone_size: .
j_call: TRBJ2-5
cdr3_nt: TGTGCCACCAGTGAGGCCGGGACAGGGGGCCAAGAGACCCAGTACTTC
cdr3_aa: CATSEAGTGGQETQYF

v_call: TRBV7-3
d_call: .
clone_size: .
j_call: TRBJ2-5
cdr3_nt: TGTGCCAGCAGCATACAGTTTCAAGAGACCCAGTACTTC
cdr3_aa: CASSIQFQETQYF

v_call: TRBV7-3
d_call: TRBD1
clone_size: .
j_call: TRBJ1-1
cdr3_nt: TGTGCCAGCAGCACACACGGGACAGGAGGCACTGAAGCTTTCTTT
cdr3_aa: CASSTHGTGGTEAFF

v_call: TRBV7-2
d_call: TRBD2
clone_size: .
j_call: TRBJ2-7
cdr3_nt: TGTGCCAGCAGCTCTAGCGGGGGACCTCTCGAGCAGTACTTC
cdr3_aa: CASSSSGGPLEQYF

v_call: TRBV25-1
d_call: .
clone_size: .
j_call: TRBJ2-1
cdr3_nt: TGTGCCAGCAGTGTAGGTCTAGCGAATGAGCAGTTCTTC
cdr3_aa: CASSVGLANEQFF

v_call: TRBV20-1
d_call: TRBD2
clone_size: .
j_call: TRBJ2-7
cdr3_nt: TGCAGTGCTAGTCAGCGGGGGGGCTGGTCGTCCGAGCAGTACTTC
cdr3_aa: CSASQRGGWSSEQYF

v_call: TRBV5-5
d_call: TRBD2
clone_size: .
j_call: TRBJ2-7
cdr3_nt: TGTGCCAGCAGCCAGACTAGCGGAACCTACGAGCAGTACTTC
cdr3_aa: CASSQTSGTYEQYF

v_call: TRBV19
d_call: .
clone_size: .
j_call: TRBJ1-6
cdr3_nt: TGTGCCAGTAGTATGAGGGCAGGGGAAATTTCACCCCTCCACTTT
cdr3_aa: CASSMRAGEISPLHF

v_call: TRBV2
d_call: TRBD1
clone_size: few
j_call: TRBJ1-1
cdr3_nt: TGTGCCAGCAGTGCAAAGGACAGGCGTGAAGCTTTCTTT
cdr3_aa: CASSAKDRREAFF

v_call: TRBV5-1
d_call: .
clone_size: .
j_call: TRBJ1-1
cdr3_nt: TGCGCCAGCAGCCCCGGACACACGAACACTGAAGCTTTCTTT
cdr3_aa: CASSPGHTNTEAFF

v_call: TRBV19
d_call: TRBD2
clone_size: once
j_call: TRBJ2-5
cdr3_nt: TGTGCCAGTAGTCGAACCGGGAGGGAGACCCAGTACTTC
cdr3_aa: CASSRTGRETQYF

v_call: TRBV4-1
d_call: TRBD1
clone_size: .
j_call: TRBJ1-1
cdr3_nt: TGCGCCAGCAGCCTACGACAGGGAGCGAACACTGAAGCTTTCTTT
cdr3_aa: CASSLRQGANTEAFF

v_call: TRBV6-5
d_call: TRBD1
clone_size: .
j_call: TRBJ2-1
cdr3_nt: TGTGCCAGCAGCCGGGACAGGGGCTCCTACAATGAGCAGTTCTTC
cdr3_aa: CASSRDRGSYNEQFF

v_call: TRBV11-2
d_call: .
clone_size: .
j_call: TRBJ2-1
cdr3_nt: TGTGCCAGCAGCCCTGGGGGGGCCAGGAGCTCCTACAATGAGCAGTTCTTC
cdr3_aa: CASSPGGARSSYNEQFF

v_call: TRBV4-2
d_call: .
clone_size: .
j_call: TRBJ1-4
cdr3_nt: TGTGCCAGCAGCCAAGATTGGGACACAAATGAAAAACTGTTTTTT
cdr3_aa: CASSQDWDTNEKLFF

v_call: TRBV6-5
d_call: .
clone_size: once
j_call: TRBJ2-3
cdr3_nt: TGTGCCAGCAGGCCAGGGATTAGCACAGATACGCAGTATTTT
cdr3_aa: CASRPGISTDTQYF

v_call: TRBV19
d_call: .
clone_size: few
j_call: TRBJ2-1
cdr3_nt: TGTGCCAGTAGTCCAGACCTGAGGCGGCTCTACAATGAGCAGTTCTTC
cdr3_aa: CASSPDLRRLYNEQFF

v_call: TRBV27
d_call: TRBD1
clone_size: .
j_call: TRBJ1-1
cdr3_nt: TGTGCCAGCTCAGGGGGGCGCGGTGCCACTGAAGCTTTCTTT
cdr3_aa: CASSGGRGATEAFF

v_call: TRBV27
d_call: .
clone_size: .
j_call: TRBJ2-7
cdr3_nt: TGTGCCAGCAGTTTAATGGGGAGCTCCTACGAGCAGTACTTC
cdr3_aa: CASSLMGSSYEQYF

v_call: TRBV24-1
d_call: .
clone_size: .
j_call: TRBJ2-3
cdr3_nt: TGTGCCACCAGTGACCCGGGGGGCACAGATACGCAGTATTTT
cdr3_aa: CATSDPGGTDTQYF

v_call: TRBV5-1
d_call: TRBD2
clone_size: .
j_call: TRBJ2-1
cdr3_nt: TGCGCCAGCAGCTTGATCACTAGCGGGGGTTACAATGAGCAGTTCTTC
cdr3_aa: CASSLITSGGYNEQFF

v_call: TRBV6-5
d_call: .
clone_size: .
j_call: TRBJ2-2
cdr3_nt: TGTGCCAGCAGCCGACAGAACACCGGGGAGCTGTTTTTT
cdr3_aa: CASSRQNTGELFF

v_call: TRBV29-1
d_call: .
clone_size: .
j_call: TRBJ2-7
cdr3_nt: TGCAGCGTTGAAGGGGGCACGACAACCTACGAGCAGTACTTC
cdr3_aa: CSVEGGTTTYEQYF

v_call: TRBV5-1
d_call: TRBD1
clone_size: .
j_call: TRBJ1-2
cdr3_nt: TGCGCCAGCAGCCTACTGACAGGGGACTATGGCTACACCTTC
cdr3_aa: CASSLLTGDYGYTF

v_call: TRBV7-8
d_call: .
clone_size: few
j_call: TRBJ1-2
cdr3_nt: TGTGCCAGCAGCTCGCGCGTCATTATATACGGGACAATACAGCTCGGCTATGGCTACACCTTC
cdr3_aa: CASSSRVIIYGTIQLGYGYTF

v_call: TRBV29-1
d_call: TRBD2
clone_size: .
j_call: TRBJ2-1
cdr3_nt: TGCAGCGTTCACCTAGCGGGAGGTGCCGACAATGAGCAGTTCTTC
cdr3_aa: CSVHLAGGADNEQFF

v_call: TRBV7-9
d_call: .
clone_size: .
j_call: TRBJ1-2
cdr3_nt: TGTGCCAGCAGTCAAGGGGCCGGCTATGGCTACACCTTC
cdr3_aa: CASSQGAGYGYTF

v_call: TRBV18
d_call: TRBD2
clone_size: .
j_call: TRBJ2-3
cdr3_nt: TGTGCCAGCTCACCACTAGCCCGACTAGCGGGGGGATTAGATACGCAGTATTTT
cdr3_aa: CASSPLARLAGGLDTQYF

v_call: TRBV2
d_call: .
clone_size: .
j_call: TRBJ1-1
cdr3_nt: TGTGCCAGCAGTTTCCCGACGGGGACTGAAGCTTTCTTT
cdr3_aa: CASSFPTGTEAFF

v_call: TRBV4-1
d_call: .
clone_size: .
j_call: TRBJ1-5
cdr3_nt: TGCGCCAGCAGCCAAGGGGGCACTAGCAATCAGCCCCAGCATTTT
cdr3_aa: CASSQGGTSNQPQHF

v_call: TRBV6-1
d_call: TRBD2
clone_size: .
j_call: TRBJ2-3
cdr3_nt: TGTGCCAGCAGTGACCTCTTTAGCGGGACTAGCACAGATACGCAGTATTTT
cdr3_aa: CASSDLFSGTSTDTQYF

v_call: TRBV19
d_call: .
clone_size: .
j_call: TRBJ2-2
cdr3_nt: TGTGCCAGTAGTTACTCCGGGGAGCTGTTTTTT
cdr3_aa: CASSYSGELFF

v_call: TRBV18
d_call: .
clone_size: once
j_call: TRBJ2-5
cdr3_nt: TGTGCCAGCTCACCATTAGAGGGCCTCGCGGAGACCCAGTACTTC
cdr3_aa: CASSPLEGLAETQYF

v_call: TRBV19
d_call: TRBD1
clone_size: few
j_call: TRBJ2-1
cdr3_nt: TGTGCCAGTAGTCCCCACAGGGGTTCCGATGAGCAGTTCTTC
cdr3_aa: CASSPHRGSDEQFF

v_call: TRBV7-2
d_call: TRBD2
clone_size: .
j_call: TRBJ2-3
cdr3_nt: TGTGCCAGCAGCTTAGCACTAGCGGGAGGAACAGATACGCAGTATTTT
cdr3_aa: CASSLALAGGTDTQYF

v_call: TRBV12-3/TRBV12-4
d_call: .
clone_size: once
j_call: TRBJ1-2
cdr3_nt: TGTGCCAGCAGTTCGGCACTGGAGAGGGGCTACACCTTC
cdr3_aa: CASSSALERGYTF

v_call: TRBV3-1/TRBV3-2
d_call: TRBD2
clone_size: .
j_call: TRBJ2-3
cdr3_nt: TGTGCCAGCAGCCAAGGGGGGCCCTGGACTAGCGGGAGGGAAAGCACAGATACGCAGTATTTT
cdr3_aa: CASSQGGPWTSGRESTDTQYF

v_call: TRBV27
d_call: TRBD1
clone_size: few
j_call: TRBJ2-7
cdr3_nt: TGTGCCAGCAGTTTCGGGACAGGGGGCTACGAGCAGTACTTC
cdr3_aa: CASSFGTGGYEQYF